One sample yielded the 31 T cell receptor beta chains listed below, sequenced in a study of blood T cell repertoires in COVID-19. Produced via immunoSEQ multiplex PCR; TCRdb's table is partial and in-frame only. This table has around 300,000 clones, 85% to 90% appearing once. Sequenced input: PBMCs or T cells enriched from blood (not recorded which). The receptors stem from a woman aged 55-69 years in a cohort exposed to, infected with or recovered from COVID-19 (not recorded which).

The chain recombines TRBV5-1 with TRBJ1-4, with D possibly TRBD1 on 6 matching bases. There are 14 residues in the CDR3. The germline V gene has CDR1 SGHRS and CDR2 YFSETQ. The V gene lost 5 bases and the J gene lost 1 base, with 9 bases spanning the gap. This chain's CDR3 is CASSLQGTNEKLFF. The CDR3 DNA sequence: TGCGCCAGCAGTCTACAGGGAACTAATGAAAAACTGTTTTTT.

The V gene is TRBV5-1, the J gene TRBJ2-3, with a weak D call TRBD2 (5 bases). CDR1 is SGHRS and CDR2 is YFSETQ in the germline V gene. The CDR3 consists of 15 residues. V lost 7 bases to trimming and J lost 3 bases, with 18 bases between them. CDR3 nucleotide sequence: TGCGCCAGCCGGCCGAGGGCCGACGGGACAGATACGCAGTATTTT. It specifies CASRPRADGTDTQYF.

The chain joins TRBV6-5 to TRBJ2-7; TRBD1 is a possible D gene (6 bases). V lost 4 bases and J lost 4, with 11 bases in between. The CDR3 consists of 13 residues. CDR1 is MNHEY and CDR2 is SVGAGI in the germline V gene. The CDR3 here is CASSSQGPYEQYF. The CDR3 region has the DNA TGTGCCAGCAGTTCACAGGGTCCGTACGAGCAGTACTTC.

J is TRBJ2-3 and V is TRBV14, with D possibly TRBD1 on 5 matching bases. Germline V gene data show CDR1 as SGHDN and CDR2 as FVKESK. This CDR3 is built from 16 residues. Trimming cost V 5 bases and J 3 bases, with 18 bases left between them. The CDR3 reads CASSKGIPTRTDTQYF. The CDR3 DNA reads TGTGCCAGCAGCAAGGGGATTCCCACTCGGACAGATACGCAGTATTTT.

The chain couples TRBV5-6 to TRBJ2-5; a possible D gene is TRBD1 (5 bases). Trimming shortened V by 4 bases and J by 2 bases, and 6 bases separated the two germline ends. Germline lookup yields CDR1 SGHDT and CDR2 YYEEEE. This CDR3 comprises 12 residues. CDR3 amino acids: CASSPGQETQYF. The CDR3, as DNA: TGTGCCAGCAGCCCAGGGCAAGAGACCCAGTACTTC. The full variable domain, with the rest looked up from reference TRBV5-6 and TRBJ2-5, is DAGVTQSPTHLIKTRGQQVTLRCSPKSGHDTVSWYQQALGQGPQFIFQYYEEEERQRGNFPDRFSGHQFPNYSSELNVNALLLGDSALYLCASSPGQETQYFGPGTRLLVL.

The table lists this clone with a count of one. The rearrangement joins TRBV28 to TRBJ1-1; the D gene is possibly TRBD1 (5 bases). The V end lost 2 bases, the J end lost 2 bases, and 12 bases lay between the germline ends. The CDR3 sequence is 15 residues long. Germline V lookup: CDR1 MDHEN, CDR2 SYDVKM. CDR3 nucleotides: TGTGCCAGCAGTTTAAGGCCGGGGGAAAACACTGAAGCTTTCTTT. Its translation: CASSLRPGENTEAFF.

The CDR3 protein is CASVGTEAFF. The CDR3 region has the DNA TGTGCCAGTGTAGGGACAGAAGCTTTCTTT. The gene calls are TRBV27 and TRBJ1-1; a weak D match, TRBD1 (6 bases). The germline CDR1 and CDR2 sequences are MNHEY and SMNVEV (reference sequence). V shed 9 bases and J shed 8 bases, with 10 bases lying between them. The CDR3 totals 10 residues.

The CDR3 region has the DNA TGCAGCGTTGTTCGAGTGAACACTGAAGCTTTCTTT. Encoded protein: CSVVRVNTEAFF. The J gene is TRBJ1-1, the V gene TRBV29-1; no clear D gene. The CDR3 totals 12 residues. Trimming cost V 4 bases and J 0 bases, with 6 bases left between them. The germline V gene encodes CDR1 SQVTM and CDR2 ANQGSEA.

The CDR3 region has the DNA TGTGCCAGCAGCTTAGTAGAGTATGGCTACACCTTC. It specifies CASSLVEYGYTF. The V and J genes are TRBV7-9 and TRBJ1-2; D ambiguous. The CDR3 contains 12 residues. Germline V gives CDR1 SEHNR, CDR2 FQNEAQ (reference sequence). V shed 1 base and J shed 5 bases, with 5 bases lying between them.

The chain is built from TRBV30 and TRBJ1-2; 9 bases fit TRBD1. Germline assignment: CDR1 GTSNPN and CDR2 SVGIG (reference sequence). The CDR3 loop spans 16 amino acids. J was trimmed by 6 bases and V by 3 bases; bases with no gene match: 14. CDR3 region: CAWRAPTGTGIHGYTF. The CDR3 DNA reads TGTGCCTGGAGGGCCCCTACCGGGACAGGGATACATGGCTACACCTTC.

The chain couples TRBV19 to TRBJ2-7; 11 bases fit TRBD1. Trimming took 4 bases from V and 3 from J; bases not matched to a gene: 5. The CDR3 spans 15 residues. Germline V gene data show CDR1 as LNHDA and CDR2 as SQIVND (reference sequence). CDR3 in DNA: TGTGCCAGTAGTACCCGGACAGGGGGCTTCTACGAGCAGTACTTC. Translating gives CASSTRTGGFYEQYF.

The V gene is TRBV30, the J gene TRBJ2-7; 9 bases are a match to TRBD2. This CDR3 is built from 13 residues. The ends lost 4 bases at V and 3 bases at J; junction bases unmatched: 4. Germline assignment: CDR1 GTSNPN and CDR2 SVGIG (reference sequence). In DNA form, the CDR3 reads TGTGCCTGGAATGTAGCGGGAGTCTACGAGCAGTACTTC. The encoded protein is CAWNVAGVYEQYF.

This chain joins TRBV5-1 and TRBJ2-7, with 14 bases lining up with TRBD2. Germline V CDR1 and CDR2: SGHRS, YFSETQ. CDR3 length equals 15 residues. Trimming cost V 4 bases and J 3 bases; bases outside gene matches: 3. CDR3 loop: CASSTGLAGVYEQYF. The CDR3 nucleotides are TGCGCCAGCAGCACGGGACTAGCGGGAGTCTACGAGCAGTACTTC.

The table lists this clone with a few counts. The chain carries TRBV18 and TRBJ1-4, with 7 bases fitting TRBD1. The germline CDR1 and CDR2 sequences are KGHSH and LQKENI. The CDR3 sequence is 18 residues long. Trimming removed 2 bases from V and 0 bases from J; junction bases left unmatched: 9. The CDR3 nucleotides are TGTGCCAGCTCACCAAGGAGGGGGCGCGAAGCAACTAATGAAAAACTGTTTTTT. It codes for CASSPRRGREATNEKLFF. Supplemented by reference TRBV18 and TRBJ1-4, the full variable domain reads NAGVMQNPRHLVRRRGQEARLRCSPMKGHSHVYWYRQLPEEGLKFMVYLQKENIIDESGMPKERFSAEFPKEGPSILRIQQVVRGDSAAYFCASSPRRGREATNEKLFFGSGTQLSVL.

The chain joins TRBV15 to TRBJ1-5; D ambiguous. Germline CDR1 reads LNHNV; CDR2 reads YYDKDF (reference sequence). CDR3 size: 17 residues. V was shortened by 1 base and J by 3 bases, with 16 bases between the two germline ends. CDR3: CATSRGLSRDFNQPQHF. The CDR3 coding sequence is TGTGCCACCAGCAGAGGCCTCTCACGAGATTTCAATCAGCCCCAGCATTTT.

This chain uses TRBV24-1 with TRBJ2-7, with 7 bases aligning to TRBD2. Germline loops: CDR1 KGHDR, CDR2 SFDVKD. The CDR3 extends over 15 amino acids. Trimming cost V 4 bases and J 3 bases; bases outside gene matches: 8. CDR3 region: CATSDPGRGVYEQYF. CDR3 coding DNA: TGTGCCACCAGTGACCCGGGACGGGGGGTCTACGAGCAGTACTTC.

A single count supports this clone. The rearrangement joins TRBV24-1 to TRBJ2-1; 10 bases are a match to TRBD2. Per germline, CDR1 KGHDR and CDR2 SFDVKD. The ends lost 7 bases at V and 7 bases at J; junction bases unmatched: 6. The CDR3 consists of 14 residues. The DNA for the CDR3 is TGTGCCACCAGGGGGGCTAGCGGGAGTAATGAGCAGTTCTTC. It encodes CATRGASGSNEQFF.

V is TRBV7-2 and J is TRBJ1-1; D is possibly TRBD1 (6 bases). CDR1 and CDR2 from the germline V gene are SGHTA and FQGNSA. V was cut by 3 bases and J by 0 bases, with 11 bases left in between. This CDR3 contains 15 residues. CDR3 bases: TGTGCCAGCAGCTTCTTGGGGGCCCTGAACACTGAAGCTTTCTTT. Residues: CASSFLGALNTEAFF.

The chain links TRBV19 to TRBJ1-1; TRBD1 aligns across 10 bases. Germline V gene lookup returns CDR1 LNHDA and CDR2 SQIVND (reference sequence). The junction had 11 bases not matched to a gene; V was cut back by 3 bases and J by 10 bases. The CDR3 is 15 amino acids. In DNA, the CDR3 is TGTGCCAGTAGTATCTCCTCCGGGACAGGGGCTGGAGCTTTCTTT. It translates to CASSISSGTGAGAFF. The whole variable domain, remainder taken from reference TRBV19 and TRBJ1-1, is DGGITQSPKYLFRKEGQNVTLSCEQNLNHDAMYWYRQDPGQGLRLIYYSQIVNDFQKGDIAEGYSVSREKKESFPLTVTSAQKNPTAFYLCASSISSGTGAGAFFGQGTRLTVV.

This clone showed up just a few times. The chain uses TRBV12-3 or TRBV12-4 and TRBJ1-2; D is undetermined. Trimming took 1 base from V and 6 from J, leaving 9 bases between them. The CDR3 sequence is 13 residues long. The CDR3: CASSLGARDGYTF. CDR3 coding DNA: TGTGCCAGCAGTTTAGGAGCGCGGGATGGCTACACCTTC.

The chain employs TRBV20-1 and TRBJ2-1; no definite D call. The germline V gene has CDR1 DFQATT and CDR2 SNEGSKA (reference sequence). This CDR3 region has 14 residues. Deletions cut 3 bases from V and 0 bases from J, with 9 bases between. CDR3 bases: TGCAGTGCTAGTCGGCCAGGCTCCTACAATGAGCAGTTCTTC. It is translated as CSASRPGSYNEQFF.

V is TRBV28 and J is TRBJ1-6, with D possibly TRBD1 on 5 matching bases. Per the germline V gene, CDR1 is MDHEN and CDR2 is SYDVKM. The V end was cut by 10 bases, the J end by 0 bases, with 13 bases between. CDR3 length: 15 residues. In nucleotides, the CDR3 is TGTGCCATCCCAGGGTCTAGCTCCTATAATTCACCCCTCCACTTT. Protein product: CAIPGSSSYNSPLHF.

This clone was seen once. J is TRBJ2-1 and V is TRBV7-3; 7 bases match TRBD2. This CDR3 has 16 residues. The germline V gene has CDR1 SGHTA and CDR2 FQGTGA. After removal of 6 bases from V and 2 bases from J, the junction contained 10 bases not matched to a gene. The CDR3 reads CASRLGGTEPYNEQFF. CDR3 in DNA: TGTGCCAGCAGGCTGGGAGGGACTGAACCCTACAATGAGCAGTTCTTC.

The chain uses TRBV20-1 and TRBJ1-4; weak D call: TRBD1 (6 bases). V dropped 3 bases and J dropped 0 bases, with 14 bases sitting between them. This CDR3 has 16 residues. CDR1 is DFQATT and CDR2 is SNEGSKA in the germline V gene (reference sequence). Here the CDR3 reads CSASISGVATNEKLFF. DNA for the CDR3: TGCAGTGCTAGTATTTCAGGGGTTGCAACTAATGAAAAACTGTTTTTT.

This clone occurred a few times. The chain combines TRBV7-3 with TRBJ1-2; TRBD1 agrees at 8 bases. From germline, CDR1 is SGHTA and CDR2 FQGTGA. This CDR3 is built from 14 residues. The V segment lost 2 bases and the J segment 3 bases; nucleotides outside the gene matches: 2. CDR3 amino acids: CASSLGQGDYGYTF. Written as DNA, the CDR3 is TGTGCCAGCAGCTTAGGACAGGGTGACTATGGCTACACCTTC.

J is TRBJ1-4 and V is TRBV28, with 10 bases aligning to TRBD1. The germline gives CDR1 MDHEN, CDR2 SYDVKM. V lost 7 bases, J lost 0 bases, and 5 bases stayed unmatched. The CDR3 extends over 16 amino acids. The CDR3 here is CASKRDRGSTNEKLFF. The DNA for the CDR3 is TGTGCCAGCAAAAGGGACAGGGGCTCAACTAATGAAAAACTGTTTTTT.

The chain has TRBV19 and TRBJ2-3, with 11 nucleotides matching TRBD1. Germline values: CDR1 LNHDA, CDR2 SQIVND (reference sequence). CDR3 size: 16 residues. J lost 3 bases, V lost 5 bases, and 7 bases had no gene match. The CDR3 loop reads CASSERTGGRTDTQYF. The DNA for the CDR3 is TGTGCCAGTAGTGAGAGGACAGGGGGCCGGACAGATACGCAGTATTTT.

V gene TRBV11-2 combines with J gene TRBJ1-2; 8 bases agree with TRBD1. Germline V gene lookup returns CDR1 SGHAT and CDR2 FQNNGV. The length of the CDR3 is 15 residues. After removal of 5 bases from V and 3 bases from J, the junction contained 8 bases not matched to a gene. CDR3: CASSHPSTGDYGYTF. The CDR3 region has the DNA TGTGCCAGCAGCCACCCCTCGACAGGGGACTATGGCTACACCTTC.

The chain is built from TRBV6-5 and TRBJ2-7; 8 positions match TRBD2. The CDR3 extends over 14 amino acids. Looked up from germline, CDR1 is MNHEY and CDR2 is SVGAGI. After removal of 7 bases from V and 4 bases from J, the junction contained 9 bases not matched to a gene. CDR3 in amino acids: CASTLAAGEYEQYF. The CDR3 DNA sequence: TGTGCCAGCACGCTGGCAGCGGGAGAATACGAGCAGTACTTC.

This chain links TRBV5-6 with TRBJ2-2; a possible D gene is TRBD1 (5 bases). The germline gives CDR1 SGHDT, CDR2 YYEEEE. Between the trimmed V and J ends, which lost 1 base and 5 bases, there was a span of 18 bases. The CDR3 is 17 residues long. CDR3 DNA sequence: TGTGCCAGCAGCTTGTTCCAGGGCTTCAAGGCGACCGGGGAGCTGTTTTTT. It yields the protein CASSLFQGFKATGELFF.

The chain couples TRBV20-1 to TRBJ1-1, with D uncertain. Germline values: CDR1 DFQATT, CDR2 SNEGSKA (reference sequence). V was cut by 3 bases and J by 1 base, with 12 bases left in between. The CDR3 is 14 amino acids. CDR3 region: CSASSGSGNTEAFF. The CDR3 DNA follows: TGCAGTGCTAGTTCCGGGTCCGGGAACACTGAAGCTTTCTTT.